The sequence of this TCR beta chain was determined in a study of T cell responses to AZD1222 COVID-19 vaccine. General study findings and limits: A rise in Spike-specific TCR breadth and depth followed two AZD1222 doses. Samples come after the peak T cell response, not at day 14.

This clone was counted between two and nine times. Its antigen is unidentified. Libraries were prepared by immunoSEQ multiplex PCR; TCRdb keeps only in-frame clonotypes and omits some of them. The sample comprises 120,000 or so clones, approximately 87% of which are singletons, and about 10% rests with the top ten. The CDR3 sequence is 13 residues long. The germline V gene encodes CDR1 SGHRS and CDR2 YFSETQ. V was pared by 0 bases and J by 12 bases, with 13 bases between. The genes are TRBV5-1 and TRBJ2-1, with D possibly matching TRBD2 (5 bases). The specimen comprised peripheral blood, sampled on day 0 of AZD1222 vaccination. This clonotype was sampled from an adult in good health. CDR3 loop: CASSLGAPRGQFF. The CDR3 coding sequence is TGCGCCAGCAGCTTGGGGGCCCCCCGGGGGCAGTTCTTC.